This T cell receptor beta chain derives from a study of T cell repertoires in cytomegalovirus infection. Turning to the study itself: CMV infection together with matching HLA type was indicated by public TCR beta signatures.

TCRdb redid the calling of the reads with MiXCR, one entry per CDR3 protein. The data contain some 900,000 distinct CDR3 sequences, less than 35% of them singletons. This clonotype has more than one count but fewer than ten. What it binds is unknown. The TCR comes from a human donor in good health (CMV status not recorded). Some clones in this sample may be carry-over from other donors' samples. Source: cultured CD8+ T cells from PBMCs, taken from culture after CMV antigen stimulation.

CDR3 loop: CASSLNGGGRGSRGYTF. The CDR3 DNA follows: TGTGCCAGCAGCTTAAATGGTGGGGGCCGAGGCAGCCGGGGCTACACCTTC. The chain has TRBV7-3 and TRBJ1-2; the D gene is possibly TRBD1 (6 bases). V gave up 1 base and J gave up 8 bases, with 23 bases separating them. CDR1 and CDR2 from the germline V gene are SGHTA and FQGTGA. The CDR3 extends over 17 amino acids.